One sample yielded the 8 T cell receptor beta chains listed below, sequenced in a study of blood T cell repertoires in COVID-19. Repertoires were generated with immunoSEQ multiplex PCR, while TCRdb's copy carries only in-frame clones and drops some. The table shows some 120,000 clones, with almost 85% occurring only once. Sequenced: peripheral blood. The receptors stem from a woman in her twenties or thirties who had recovered from COVID-19.

The chain uses TRBV3-1 (or the pseudogene TRBV3-2) and TRBJ2-5, with TRBD2 identical over 9 bases. Losses at the gene ends were 4 bases for V and 1 base for J; bases not matched to a gene: 10. The germline CDR1 and CDR2 sequences are LGHDT and YNNKEL (reference sequence). The CDR3 loop spans 17 amino acids. The CDR3 loop reads CASSRKVTSGPQETQYF. The CDR3 nucleotides read TGTGCCAGCAGCCGAAAAGTGACTAGCGGACCCCAAGAGACCCAGTACTTC.

The rearrangement joins TRBV5-1 to TRBJ2-7; TRBD2 matches 7 bases. CDR3 length: 14 amino acids. Germline CDR1 is SGHRS and CDR2 is YFSETQ. V lost 3 bases and J lost 0; bases outside the gene matches: 3. The CDR3 protein is CASSSSGSSYEQYF. The CDR3 DNA reads as TGCGCCAGCAGCTCTAGCGGAAGCTCCTACGAGCAGTACTTC. Variable domain in full (rest from reference TRBV5-1 and TRBJ2-7): KAGVTQTPRYLIKTRGQQVTLSCSPISGHRSVSWYQQTPGQGLQFLFEYFSETQRNKGNFPGRFSGRQFSNSRSEMNVSTLELGDSALYLCASSSSGSSYEQYFGPGTRLTVT.

The CDR3 DNA sequence: TGTGCCTGGAGTTCGGTTGCAGGGACTAATGAAAAACTGTTTTTT. Its translation: CAWSSVAGTNEKLFF. J is TRBJ1-4 and V is TRBV30; weak D call: TRBD1 (5 bases). Trimming shortened V by 2 bases and J by 2 bases, and 12 bases separated the two germline ends. Germline-derived CDR1 and CDR2 are GTSNPN and SVGIG (reference sequence). The CDR3 covers 15 residues.

The genes are TRBV2 and TRBJ1-4, with D possibly being TRBD1 (6 bases). This CDR3 has 14 amino acids. Germline V gene data show CDR1 as SNHLY and CDR2 as FYNNEI. The germline V and J ends were trimmed by 5 bases and 2 bases, with 9 bases remaining between them. As DNA, the CDR3 is TGTGCCAGCAGTTGGCAGGGGACTAATGAAAAACTGTTTTTT. It codes for CASSWQGTNEKLFF.

V gene TRBV6-6 combines with J gene TRBJ2-1; maybe TRBD2 (6 bases). V lost 5 bases, J lost 5 bases, and 22 bases lay in between. CDR3 length: 17 amino acids. Germline assignment: CDR1 MNHNY and CDR2 SVGAGI (reference sequence). CDR3 in DNA: TGTGCCAGCAGTCCCCTCCACTCTGGAGGGGTACACAATGAGCAGTTCTTC. This codes for CASSPLHSGGVHNEQFF.

This clone was found a few times. The rearrangement links TRBV11-2 to TRBJ1-5; 11 bases fit TRBD1. The V and J ends lost 5 bases and 5 bases, in that order; junction bases with no gene match: 5. CDR1 is SGHAT, CDR2 FQNNGV, per germline. The CDR3 totals 15 residues. This CDR3 is CASSVGQGAYQPQHF. The CDR3 nucleotides read TGTGCCAGCAGCGTCGGACAGGGGGCTTATCAGCCCCAGCATTTT.

This clone was detected only once. This sequence joins TRBV28 and TRBJ1-2, with 10 bases matching TRBD1. V gave up 5 bases and J gave up 8 bases; unmatched junction bases: 8. CDR1 and CDR2 (germline): MDHEN, SYDVKM. CDR3 length equals 14 residues. CDR3 region: CASSPRQGASGYTF. The CDR3 DNA follows: TGTGCCAGCAGTCCCCGACAGGGGGCTAGCGGCTACACCTTC.

This chain links TRBV2 with TRBJ1-5; 8 bases match TRBD1. CDR1 and CDR2 from the germline V gene are SNHLY and FYNNEI. Losses at the gene ends were 3 bases for V and 2 bases for J; bases not matched to a gene: 6. The CDR3 length is 16 residues. CDR3: CASSDRGLVGNQPQHF. Here the CDR3 DNA reads TGTGCCAGCAGTGACAGGGGGCTTGTTGGCAATCAGCCCCAGCATTTT.